These T cell receptor beta chains were read from a single sample in a study of human T cells and chemical hapten exposure. TCRdb called the RACE reads again in MiXCR, with one record for every CDR3 protein. The sample comprises over 40,000 distinct CDR3 sequences, less than 4% of which are singletons, and about 6.2% rests with the top ten. The specimen comprised whole blood, sampled in connection with sensitization to the hapten diphenylcyclopropenone (DPC). These receptor sequences come from a man in his forties or fifties with alopecia areata. Some clones in this sample may be carry-over from other donors' samples. Both conserved end residues are part of each CDR3. The D gene is left open where the match is weak. Rows may omit the clone size; those that give it use once, few, many or a size class.

few,TRBV5-1,TRBJ1-1,TRBD1,CASSLSGTDNTEAFF,TGCGCCAGCAGTCTCTCCGGGACAGATAACACTGAAGCTTTCTTT
many,TRBV7-2,TRBJ2-3,TRBD2,CASSLEDLAGVPGAQYF,TGTGCCAGCAGCTTAGAGGACCTAGCGGGAGTCCCAGGAGCGCAGTATTTT
many,TRBV28,TRBJ2-1,.,CASSLVYGRVLEQFF,TGTGCCAGCAGCCTAGTTTATGGACGTGTTCTTGAGCAGTTCTTC
many,TRBV2,TRBJ2-3,TRBD2,CASSWLAGGPYTQYF,TGTGCCAGCAGTTGGCTAGCGGGAGGGCCATATACGCAGTATTTT
many,TRBV6-5,TRBJ1-5,.,CASSYRHSNQPQHF,TGTGCCAGCAGTTACAGACATAGCAATCAGCCCCAGCATTTT
many,TRBV7-9,TRBJ2-7,.,CASSPGPVSHSYEQYF,TGTGCCAGCAGCCCGGGCCCCGTAAGCCACTCCTACGAGCAGTACTTC
few,TRBV29-1,TRBJ1-1,.,CSGVGAATEAFF,TGCAGCGGAGTCGGGGCGGCCACTGAAGCTTTCTTT
few,TRBV20-1,TRBJ1-3,.,CSASDRGTGNTIYF,TGCAGTGCTAGTGATAGGGGAACTGGAAACACCATATATTTT
.,TRBV24-1,TRBJ2-1,TRBD2,CATSDLAGSSYNEQFF,TGTGCCACCAGTGACTTAGCGGGCAGCTCCTACAATGAGCAGTTCTTC
many,TRBV24-1,TRBJ2-2,.,CATSDSSFTGELFF,TGTGCCACCAGTGATTCTAGTTTCACCGGGGAGCTGTTTTTT
few,TRBV30,TRBJ1-1,.,CAWTGPNTEAFF,TGTGCCTGGACAGGGCCGAACACTGAAGCTTTCTTT
many,TRBV11-2,TRBJ2-1,TRBD2,CASSRRTSGTYNEQFF,TGTGCCAGCAGTCGTAGGACTAGCGGTACCTACAATGAGCAGTTCTTC
many,TRBV6-2/TRBV6-3,TRBJ2-7,.,CASSYEGDEQYF,TGTGCCAGCAGTTATGAGGGCGACGAGCAGTACTTC
many,TRBV7-9,TRBJ2-1,.,CASSPVLNEQFF,TGTGCCAGCAGCCCAGTCCTTAATGAGCAGTTCTTC
many,TRBV7-8,TRBJ2-7,.,CASSSVPGSYEQYF,TGTGCCAGCAGCTCCGTGCCCGGCTCCTACGAGCAGTACTTC
many,TRBV28,TRBJ2-1,.,CASTDYGAYNEQFF,TGTGCCAGCACAGACTACGGGGCCTACAATGAGCAGTTCTTC
few,TRBV7-9,TRBJ2-3,TRBD2,CASSLPSGDTDTQYF,TGTGCCAGCAGCTTGCCTAGCGGAGACACAGATACGCAGTATTTT
many,TRBV30,TRBJ2-2,.,CAWKAGQVRRELFF,TGTGCCTGGAAGGCGGGGCAGGTTCGGCGGGAGCTGTTTTTT
.,TRBV6-6,TRBJ2-2,.,CASSYWPETGELFF,TGTGCCAGCAGTTATTGGCCCGAAACCGGGGAGCTGTTTTTT
.,TRBV7-2,TRBJ2-7,TRBD2,CASSSRLAGGGVGIYEQYF,TGTGCCAGCAGCAGTCGACTAGCGGGAGGGGGCGTGGGGATCTACGAGCAGTACTTC
many,TRBV12-3/TRBV12-4,TRBJ2-1,TRBD1,CASSSLTVVQGDEQFF,TGTGCCAGCAGTTCCCTCACGGTAGTGCAGGGGGACGAGCAGTTCTTC
.,TRBV4-3,TRBJ1-5,.,CASSQDWGSNQPQHF,TGCGCCAGCAGCCAAGACTGGGGCAGCAATCAGCCCCAGCATTTT
many,TRBV12-3/TRBV12-4,TRBJ1-2,TRBD1,CASSLDETGEITANYGYTF,TGTGCCAGCAGTTTAGATGAGACAGGGGAGATTACAGCTAACTATGGCTACACCTTC
many,TRBV30,TRBJ2-5,.,CAWSWRVLPTQYF,TGTGCCTGGAGCTGGAGGGTCCTCCCTACCCAGTACTTC
few,TRBV28,TRBJ1-1,.,CASSLWGSLNTEAFF,TGTGCCAGCAGTTTGTGGGGGTCCCTGAACACTGAAGCTTTCTTT
many,TRBV11-2,TRBJ2-2,.,CASSLEGLGELFF,TGTGCCAGCAGCTTAGAAGGGCTCGGGGAGCTGTTTTTT
many,TRBV3-1,TRBJ2-7,.,CASSPRGTYEQYF,TGTGCCAGCAGCCCCCGAGGGACCTACGAGCAGTACTTC